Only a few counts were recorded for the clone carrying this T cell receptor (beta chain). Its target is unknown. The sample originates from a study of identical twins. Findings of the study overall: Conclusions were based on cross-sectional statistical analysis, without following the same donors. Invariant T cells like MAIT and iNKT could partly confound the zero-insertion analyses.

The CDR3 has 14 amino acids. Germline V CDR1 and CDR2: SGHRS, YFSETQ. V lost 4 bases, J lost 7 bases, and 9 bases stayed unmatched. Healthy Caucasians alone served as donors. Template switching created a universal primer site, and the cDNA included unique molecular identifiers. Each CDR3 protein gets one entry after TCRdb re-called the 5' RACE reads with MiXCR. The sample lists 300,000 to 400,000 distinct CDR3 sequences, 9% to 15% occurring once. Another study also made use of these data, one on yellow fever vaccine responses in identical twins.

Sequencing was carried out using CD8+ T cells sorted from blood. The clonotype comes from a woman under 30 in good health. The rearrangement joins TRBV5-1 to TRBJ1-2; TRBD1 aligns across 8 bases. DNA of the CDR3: TGCGCCAGCAGCCACGAGGACAGGGTTTTTGGCTACACCTTC. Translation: CASSHEDRVFGYTF.